This T cell receptor beta chain was identified in a study of spatial heterogeneity in lung cancer. Time point of the sample: sample taken at primary tumor resection. Whole RNA, which was extracted from tumor, nontumor lung tissue or frozen PBMC, was sequenced without any cell sorting. MiXCR, applied by TCRdb to the 5' RACE reads, yields one record per CDR3 protein. Found here are 35,000 to 55,000 distinct CDR3 sequences, roughly an eighth of them singletons; the top ten hold 55% to 60%. This clonotype was seen many times. The germline V gene has CDR1 SGDLS and CDR2 YYNGEE. The CDR3 loop spans 13 amino acids. The V gene lost 5 bases and the J gene lost 4 bases, with 12 bases spanning the gap.

This chain joins TRBV9 and TRBJ1-2; no firm D call. The material sequenced was PBMCs, taken at surgery. This receptor was identified in a male donor with early-stage non-small cell lung cancer. CDR3 loop: CASRSIQIYGYTF. CDR3 sequence (DNA): TGTGCCAGCAGATCGATACAGATCTATGGCTACACCTTC.